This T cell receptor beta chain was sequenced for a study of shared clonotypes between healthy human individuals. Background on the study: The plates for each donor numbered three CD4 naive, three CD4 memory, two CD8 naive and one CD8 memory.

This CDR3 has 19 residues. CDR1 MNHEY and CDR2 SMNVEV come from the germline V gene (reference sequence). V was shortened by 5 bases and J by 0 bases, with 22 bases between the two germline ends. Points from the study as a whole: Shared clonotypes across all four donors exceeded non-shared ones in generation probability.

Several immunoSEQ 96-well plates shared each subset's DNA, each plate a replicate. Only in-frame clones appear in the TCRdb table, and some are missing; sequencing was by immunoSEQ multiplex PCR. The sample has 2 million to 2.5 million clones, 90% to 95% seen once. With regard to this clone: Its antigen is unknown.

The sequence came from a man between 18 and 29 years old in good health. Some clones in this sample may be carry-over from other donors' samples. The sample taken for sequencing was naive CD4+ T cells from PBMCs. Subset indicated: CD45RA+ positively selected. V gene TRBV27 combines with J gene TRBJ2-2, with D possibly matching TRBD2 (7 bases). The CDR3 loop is CASSQTKTGGGANTGELFF. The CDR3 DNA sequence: TGTGCCAGCAGTCAAACCAAAACTGGGGGGGGCGCGAACACCGGGGAGCTGTTTTTT.